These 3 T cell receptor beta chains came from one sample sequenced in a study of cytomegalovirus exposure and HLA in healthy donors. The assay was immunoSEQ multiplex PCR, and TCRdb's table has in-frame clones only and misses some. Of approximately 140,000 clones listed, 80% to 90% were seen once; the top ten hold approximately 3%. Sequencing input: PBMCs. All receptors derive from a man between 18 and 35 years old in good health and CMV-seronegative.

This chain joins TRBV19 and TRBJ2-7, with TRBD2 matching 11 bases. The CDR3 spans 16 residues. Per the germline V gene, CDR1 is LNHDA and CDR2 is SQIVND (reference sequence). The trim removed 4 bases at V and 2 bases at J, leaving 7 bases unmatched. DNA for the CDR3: TGTGCCAGTAGTACCAAGGGACTAGCGGTACCCTACGAGCAGTACTTC. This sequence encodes CASSTKGLAVPYEQYF.

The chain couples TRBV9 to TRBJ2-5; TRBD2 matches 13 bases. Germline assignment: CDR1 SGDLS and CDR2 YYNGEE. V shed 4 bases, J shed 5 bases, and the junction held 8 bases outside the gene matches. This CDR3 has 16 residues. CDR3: CASSLFGLAGEETQYF. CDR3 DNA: TGTGCCAGCAGCCTATTCGGACTAGCGGGAGAGGAGACCCAGTACTTC.

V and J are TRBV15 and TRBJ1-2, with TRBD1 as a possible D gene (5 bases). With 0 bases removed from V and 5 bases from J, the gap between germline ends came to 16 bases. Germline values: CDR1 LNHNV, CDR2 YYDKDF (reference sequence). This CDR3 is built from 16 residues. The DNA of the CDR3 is TGTGCCACCAGCAGAGATTATGGGGGAGGGGATTATGGCTACACCTTC. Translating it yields CATSRDYGGGDYGYTF. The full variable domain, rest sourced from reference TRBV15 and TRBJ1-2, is DAMVIQNPRYQVTQFGKPVTLSCSQTLNHNVMYWYQQKSSQAPKLLFHYYDKDFNNEADTPDNFQSRRPNTSFCFLDIRSPGLGDTAMYLCATSRDYGGGDYGYTFGSGTRLTVV.